This T cell receptor beta chain originates from a study of shared clonotypes between healthy human individuals. Donors had no recently reported acute infections or vaccinations and were HIV-negative. Germline V gene lookup returns CDR1 SNHLY and CDR2 FYNNEI. V was pared by 6 bases and J by 0 bases, with 8 bases of the junction left unmatched. This CDR3 spans 16 amino acids. TCRdb's table, derived via immunoSEQ multiplex PCR, lists solely in-frame clones and lacks some. The sample has around 1.4 million clones; roughly 98.5% are singletons. This receptor was taken from a man younger than 40 in good health. The chain carries TRBV2 and TRBJ2-1; TRBD2 agrees at 7 bases. Input material: naive CD4+ T cells sorted from blood. Regarding subset: CD45RA+ positively selected. For the CDR3, the DNA is TGTGCCAGCAGACAACTCACGGGGGGCTCCTACAATGAGCAGTTCTTC. This translates into CASRQLTGGSYNEQFF.